This T cell receptor beta chain is from a study of CD8 T cells in ankylosing spondylitis. Whole-study results and caveats: There was reportedly significant enrichment of clones that were disease-linked in matched ankylosing spondylitis synovial fluid. Characteristic of ankylosing spondylitis blood, it appeared, was a TCR beta motif comprising 7 to 9 highly homologous variants. A CD8+ phenotype characterized the disease-linked clones, which were relatively rare in peripheral blood.

The germline gives CDR1 LGHDT, CDR2 YNNKEL (reference sequence). The CDR3 is 16 amino acids. V shed 4 bases and J shed 0 bases, with 16 bases lying between them. This clonotype has only a few counts. What it binds is not known. For TCR beta, libraries came from quantitative 5'-RACE with molecular barcodes. TCRdb itself ran the 5' RACE reads through MiXCR, one entry per CDR3 protein. The sample has 450,000 to 550,000 distinct CDR3 sequences, approximately 5.3% seen once. The V gene is TRBV3-1, the J gene TRBJ2-7; D is possibly TRBD1 (6 bases). The source of this sequence is a male donor with ankylosing spondylitis. Sample: blood, either unsorted or a sorted T cell fraction (not recorded which). The CDR3 spells CASSLGQKGPSYEQYF. CDR3 nucleotides: TGTGCCAGCAGCCTCGGACAGAAGGGGCCCTCCTACGAGCAGTACTTC.